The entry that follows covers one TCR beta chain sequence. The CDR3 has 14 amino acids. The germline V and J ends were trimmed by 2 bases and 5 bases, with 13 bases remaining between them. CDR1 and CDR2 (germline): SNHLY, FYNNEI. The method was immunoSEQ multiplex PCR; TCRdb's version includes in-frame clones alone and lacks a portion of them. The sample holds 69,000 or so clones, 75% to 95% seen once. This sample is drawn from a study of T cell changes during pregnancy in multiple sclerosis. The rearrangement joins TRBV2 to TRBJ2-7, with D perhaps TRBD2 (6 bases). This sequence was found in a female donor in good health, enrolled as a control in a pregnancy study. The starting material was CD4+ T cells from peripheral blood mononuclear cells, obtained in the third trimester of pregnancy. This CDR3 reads CASSERVAVDEQYF. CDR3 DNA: TGTGCCAGCAGTGAAAGGGTAGCGGTCGACGAGCAGTACTTC. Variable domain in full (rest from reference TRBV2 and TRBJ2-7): EPEVTQTPSHQVTQMGQEVILRCVPISNHLYFYWYRQILGQKVEFLVSFYNNEISEKSEIFDDQFSVERPDGSNFTLKIRSTKLEDSAMYFCASSERVAVDEQYFGPGTRLTVT.